One and the same sample provided the 6 T cell receptor beta chains below, sequenced in a study of blood T cell repertoires in COVID-19. Libraries were prepared by immunoSEQ multiplex PCR; TCRdb keeps only in-frame clonotypes and omits some of them. Of 450,000 or so clones listed, 75% to 90% are singletons. The sequenced material came from peripheral blood. The receptors here all came from a man between 18 and 35 years old with COVID-19, enrolled during active disease.

For the CDR3, the DNA is TGTGCCTGGAGTGTATTGAGGAACTATGGCTACACCTTC. This gives the protein CAWSVLRNYGYTF. J is TRBJ1-2 and V is TRBV30; no definite D call. V was clipped by 0 bases and J by 2 bases, with 7 bases between them. CDR1 is GTSNPN, CDR2 SVGIG, per germline (reference sequence). The CDR3 is 13 residues long. Looking up the rest from reference TRBV30 and TRBJ1-2 gives the full variable domain: SQTIHQWPATLVQPVGSPLSLECTVEGTSNPNLYWYRQAAGRGLQLLFYSVGIGQISSEVPQNLSASRPQDRQFILSSKKLLLSDSGFYLCAWSVLRNYGYTFGSGTRLTVV.

V gene TRBV19 combines with J gene TRBJ1-5; D uncertain. V lost 9 bases and J 4 bases, leaving 22 bases between the germline ends. The CDR3 contains 16 residues. Germline CDR1 and CDR2: LNHDA and SQIVND (reference sequence). The CDR3: CASTLSGSEINQPQHF. The CDR3 region has the DNA TGTGCCAGCACGTTGTCCGGGTCAGAAATTAATCAGCCCCAGCATTTT.

This clone has just one count. The V call is TRBV5-1, the J call TRBJ2-1, with TRBD2 matching over 13 bases. Per the germline V gene, CDR1 is SGHRS and CDR2 is YFSETQ. The length of the CDR3 is 16 residues. The ends lost 0 bases at V and 6 bases at J; junction bases unmatched: 3. The CDR3 DNA reads TGCGCCAGCAGCTTGGGACTAGCGGGAGGAGTCAATGAGCAGTTCTTC. Amino acid sequence: CASSLGLAGGVNEQFF.

The chain uses TRBV5-1 and TRBJ1-2; 7 bases match TRBD1. J gave up 8 bases and V 0 bases, and 4 bases lay outside the gene matches. Germline CDR1 SGHRS, CDR2 YFSETQ. This CDR3 is built from 13 residues. CDR3 DNA sequence: TGCGCCAGCAGCTTGGAGGGGGCGCAGGGCTACACCTTC. Translated: CASSLEGAQGYTF.

This clone was recorded only once. The CDR3 DNA reads as TGTGCCAGCAGCTTGGATCGGTCGGGCGGGAGCTATGGCTACACCTTC. It codes for CASSLDRSGGSYGYTF. The rearrangement uses TRBV5-4 and TRBJ1-2, with no clear D. CDR1 and CDR2 (germline): SGHNT, YYREEE (reference sequence). The CDR3 has 16 amino acids. V was cut by 0 bases and J by 4 bases, with 16 bases left in between.

The chain employs TRBV3-1 (or the pseudogene TRBV3-2) and TRBJ2-5, with D perhaps matching TRBD1 (5 bases). CDR1 is LGHDT, CDR2 YNNKEL, per germline (reference sequence). There are 16 residues in the CDR3. The V gene lost 1 base and the J gene lost 2 bases, with 14 bases spanning the gap. CDR3 DNA sequence: TGTGCCAGCAGCCAAGGTGTAGGTGGGGCTCAAGAGACCCAGTACTTC. Translation: CASSQGVGGAQETQYF.